Listed below are T cell receptor beta chains from one sample, sequenced in a study of graft-versus-host responses after intestinal transplantation. The repertoire was sequenced with immunoSEQ multiplex PCR; TCRdb's copy has only in-frame clones and lacks some. Of approximately 85,000 clones listed, approximately 95% are singletons. Their cognate antigens are unknown. Here the sequenced sample was unstimulated CD8+ T cells sorted from spleen or lymph node cells, taken before transplant. These receptors originate from a human donor who was the organ donor for an intestinal transplant. CDR3s include the opening cysteine and the closing phenylalanine or tryptophan. A D gene is named only where the DNA matches it firmly. Only some rows state a clone size, as once, few, many or a class for expanded clones.

>TRBV18|.|TRBJ2-5|once
CASSPPGPGETQYF
TGTGCCAGCTCACCACCGGGGCCAGGGGAGACCCAGTACTTC
>TRBV7-8|TRBD1|TRBJ1-2|.
CASSPVRGPHLASGYTF
TGTGCCAGCAGCCCCGTGAGGGGGCCACACTTAGCATCCGGCTACACCTTC
>TRBV7-8|.|TRBJ2-7|.
CASSGAAWTVSSYEQYF
TGTGCCAGCAGCGGAGCGGCTTGGACGGTAAGCTCCTACGAGCAGTACTTC
>TRBV9|TRBD1|TRBJ1-5|.
CASSVWDSDQPQHF
TGTGCCAGCAGCGTATGGGACAGCGATCAGCCCCAGCATTTT
>TRBV4-1|.|TRBJ2-1|.
CASSQRRGSNEQFF
TGCGCCAGCAGCCAACGACGCGGTTCAAATGAGCAGTTCTTC
>TRBV5-5|TRBD2|TRBJ2-5|.
CASSLDGGGTQYF
TGTGCCAGCAGCTTGGACGGGGGGGGGACCCAGTACTTC
>TRBV10-3|TRBD2|TRBJ2-5|.
CAISESGRASETQYF
TGTGCCATCAGTGAAAGCGGGAGGGCCAGCGAGACCCAGTACTTC
>TRBV29-1|.|TRBJ2-7|.
CSVPAGPYEQYF
TGCAGCGTGCCGGCAGGCCCCTACGAGCAGTACTTC
>TRBV7-2|.|TRBJ2-2|once
CASSLAASPRGELFF
TGTGCCAGCAGCTTAGCAGCGTCCCCTCGGGGGGAGCTGTTTTTT
>TRBV4-1|.|TRBJ2-1|.
CASSPQVVGAGEQFF
TGCGCCAGCAGCCCCCAGGTGGTAGGGGCCGGTGAGCAGTTCTTC
>TRBV6-1|.|TRBJ1-2|.
CASRLWTEGDGYTF
TGTGCCAGCAGGCTGTGGACCGAGGGAGATGGCTACACCTTC
>TRBV7-7|TRBD1|TRBJ2-7|.
CASSQTPGTGSEQYF
TGTGCTAGCAGCCAGACCCCCGGGACAGGGAGCGAGCAGTACTTC
>TRBV11-2|TRBD2|TRBJ2-1|.
CASSEGLAVSVGYNEQFF
TGTGCCAGCAGCGAGGGCCTAGCGGTGTCTGTGGGTTACAATGAGCAGTTCTTC
>TRBV4-3|.|TRBJ2-1|.
CASSQEAWLGTEQFF
TGCGCCAGCAGCCAAGAGGCGTGGCTAGGCACTGAGCAGTTCTTC
>TRBV5-5|TRBD2|TRBJ2-7|.
CASSVGTIFEQYF
TGTGCCAGCAGCGTTGGGACTATTTTCGAGCAGTACTTC
>TRBV18|.|TRBJ2-1|.
CASSPGPRAHNEQFF
TGTGCCAGCTCACCGGGGCCTAGAGCCCACAATGAGCAGTTCTTC
>TRBV29-1|TRBD2|TRBJ2-2|.
CSVRAPGGPGTGELFF
TGCAGCGTTCGGGCTCCGGGAGGGCCGGGCACCGGGGAGCTGTTTTTT
>TRBV5-1|.|TRBJ2-2|.
CASGGEFSTGELFF
TGCGCCAGCGGAGGGGAGTTCAGCACCGGGGAGCTGTTTTTT
>TRBV19|TRBD1|TRBJ1-1|medium-sized
CASSMGQGHTEAFF
TGTGCCAGTAGTATGGGACAGGGACACACTGAAGCTTTCTTT
>TRBV9|TRBD1|TRBJ2-2|.
CASSSGTGGTGELFF
TGTGCCAGCAGCTCCGGGACAGGGGGCACCGGGGAGCTGTTTTTT
>TRBV19|.|TRBJ1-2|.
CASTPPGYGYGYTF
TGTGCCAGTACTCCACCAGGCTACGGATATGGCTACACCTTC
>TRBV2|.|TRBJ1-4|once
CATLAGVLNEKLFF
TGTGCCACCTTAGCGGGGGTACTTAATGAAAAACTGTTTTTT
>TRBV7-2|TRBD2|TRBJ2-3|.
CASSGLAGVTTDTQYF
TGTGCCAGCAGCGGACTAGCGGGGGTAACCACAGATACGCAGTATTTT
>TRBV5-1|.|TRBJ2-3|.
CASSGGLGLLTDTQYF
TGCGCCAGCAGCGGGGGGCTGGGACTACTCACAGATACGCAGTATTTT
>TRBV19|TRBD1|TRBJ1-1|once
CASTTGGLTEAFF
TGTGCCAGTACAACAGGGGGATTGACTGAAGCTTTCTTT
>TRBV19|.|TRBJ1-1|once
CASSPLTPNTEAFF
TGTGCCAGTAGTCCTCTGACACCTAACACTGAAGCTTTCTTT
>TRBV25-1|TRBD2|TRBJ2-7|.
CASSELAGGPGEQYF
TGTGCCAGCAGTGAATTAGCGGGGGGGCCGGGAGAGCAGTACTTC
>TRBV7-6|.|TRBJ2-1|.
CASSTQTAHNEQFF
TGTGCCAGCAGCACCCAGACAGCCCACAATGAGCAGTTCTTC
>TRBV19|.|TRBJ1-2|once
CASSQAVSGYTF
TGTGCCAGTTCACAGGCGGTGAGTGGCTACACCTTC
>TRBV25-1|.|TRBJ2-7|few
CASSERGEQYF
TGTGCCAGCAGTGAAAGGGGTGAGCAGTACTTC
>TRBV11-3|TRBD2|TRBJ2-5|once
CASSLRDSGAATQYF
TGTGCCAGCAGCTTAAGGGATAGCGGGGCGGCGACCCAGTACTTC
>TRBV9|TRBD1|TRBJ2-7|.
CASSVSPGTGSYEQYF
TGTGCCAGCAGCGTATCCCCTGGGACAGGGAGTTACGAGCAGTACTTC
>TRBV27|.|TRBJ1-2|.
CASRGATAATNYGYTF
TGTGCCAGCAGGGGGGCGACCGCCGCCACTAACTATGGCTACACCTTC
>TRBV13|.|TRBJ2-3|.
CASSSRDFEMDTQYF
TGTGCCAGCAGCAGCAGGGACTTCGAAATGGATACGCAGTATTTT
>TRBV19|.|TRBJ1-2|.
CASSIDDWGRANYGYTF
TGTGCCAGTAGTATAGATGATTGGGGCAGAGCTAATTATGGCTACACCTTC
>TRBV5-8|.|TRBJ2-3|.
CASRDTTSTYTDTQYF
TGTGCCAGCAGAGACACGACAAGCACCTACACAGATACGCAGTATTTT
>TRBV25-1|TRBD2|TRBJ2-1|.
CASTGGSYEQFF
TGTGCCTCTACCGGCGGGAGCTATGAGCAGTTCTTC
>TRBV28|TRBD2|TRBJ2-3|once
CASSLWASGRAGRFTDTQYF
TGTGCCAGCAGTTTATGGGCTAGCGGGAGGGCCGGGCGTTTCACAGATACGCAGTATTTT
>TRBV9|TRBD1|TRBJ1-2|.
CASSGTGYGYTF
TGTGCCAGCAGCGGGACAGGGTATGGCTACACCTTC
>TRBV5-5|TRBD1|TRBJ1-2|.
CASSLIARDRVYGYTF
TGTGCCAGCAGCCTAATCGCTAGAGACAGGGTCTATGGCTACACCTTC
>TRBV5-6|.|TRBJ2-7|.
CASSSGVYEQYF
TGTGCCAGCAGCTCAGGCGTCTACGAGCAGTACTTC
>TRBV2|.|TRBJ1-5|.
CASSEALRVGPQHF
TGTGCCAGCAGTGAAGCGCTCAGGGTGGGGCCCCAGCATTTT
>TRBV5-1|.|TRBJ1-1|.
CASSLDPPTLTGYTEAFF
TGCGCCAGCAGCTTGGACCCCCCAACATTAACAGGCTACACTGAAGCTTTCTTT
>TRBV21-1|.|TRBJ2-7|.
CASSKEGAAGGSYEQYF
TGTGCCAGCAGCAAAGAGGGGGCGGCAGGGGGCTCCTACGAGCAGTACTTC
>TRBV5-6|.|TRBJ2-7|.
CASSPGTLSYEQYF
TGTGCCAGCAGCCCCGGGACACTGTCCTACGAGCAGTACTTC
>TRBV28|TRBD1|TRBJ2-7|.
CASSPPGTGKVWF
TGTGCCAGCTCCCCTCCCGGGACAGGGAAAGTGTGGTTC
>TRBV10-1|.|TRBJ2-3|.
CASSESRQSKADTQYF
TGCGCCAGCAGTGAGTCGAGGCAGAGCAAAGCAGATACGCAGTATTTT
>TRBV28|TRBD1|TRBJ1-3|.
CASSLRGREGNTIYF
TGTGCCAGCAGCCTCAGGGGGCGGGAGGGAAACACCATATATTTT
>TRBV7-9|TRBD1|TRBJ1-2|once
CASSPRTGPLHGYTF
TGTGCCAGCAGCCCAAGGACAGGGCCCCTGCATGGCTACACCTTC
>TRBV7-9|TRBD1|TRBJ2-5|.
CASSPLGGISETQYF
TGTGCCAGCAGCCCCCTAGGGGGCATTTCTGAGACCCAGTACTTC
>TRBV28|TRBD2|TRBJ2-1|.
CASSFSLWTSGVYEQFF
TGTGCCAGCAGTTTTTCGCTATGGACTAGCGGTGTCTATGAGCAGTTCTTC
>TRBV27|TRBD2|TRBJ2-7|.
CASSLVAGGVYDEQYF
TGTGCCAGCAGTTTAGTTGCGGGGGGGGTTTATGACGAGCAGTACTTC
>TRBV5-6|.|TRBJ1-4|.
CASSNHGLRTNEKLFF
TGTGCCAGCAGCAACCACGGGTTAAGAACTAATGAAAAACTGTTTTTT
>TRBV27|TRBD1|TRBJ2-7|.
CASSLSGTAPEQYF
TGTGCCAGCAGCCTATCCGGGACAGCGCCCGAGCAGTACTTC
>TRBV27|.|TRBJ2-4|.
CASSAPGWTIQYF
TGTGCCAGCAGTGCCCCAGGGTGGACCATTCAGTACTTC
>TRBV6-6|TRBD2|TRBJ2-3|.
CASSYSGEGDTQYF
TGTGCCAGCAGTTATAGCGGGGAGGGGGATACGCAGTATTTT
>TRBV4-2|TRBD1|TRBJ2-5|.
CASSPTGQETQYF
TGTGCCAGCAGCCCGACAGGGCAAGAGACCCAGTACTTC